Reported below is one TCR beta chain. What it recognizes is unknown. This sample stems from a study of cytomegalovirus exposure and HLA in healthy donors. Regarding the study as a whole: A list of around 150 TCR beta chains associated with cytomegalovirus was given. Later examination showed HLA-associated TCR beta chains had greater clonal expansion than equally common others.

Vbeta (60) and Jbeta (13) primers were used in the PCR. TCRdb's copy holds only in-frame clones and misses some; the assay was immunoSEQ multiplex PCR. The profile shows roughly 150,000 clones, roughly 80% of them singletons. The CDR3 totals 15 residues. Trimming stripped 3 bases from V and 2 bases from J, with 12 bases between. CDR1 LNHNV and CDR2 YYDKDF come from the germline V gene (reference sequence). The V and J genes are TRBV15 and TRBJ2-3, with D uncertain. The TCR comes from a woman aged 35 to 49 in good health and CMV-seronegative. Input material: PBMCs. The CDR3: CATSRITGYTDTQYF. CDR3 nucleotides: TGTGCCACCAGCAGGATCACCGGGTACACAGATACGCAGTATTTT.